The 27 T cell receptor beta chains presented below share a single source sample, sequenced in a study of blood T cell repertoires in COVID-19. The protocol was immunoSEQ multiplex PCR, while the TCRdb copy is restricted to in-frame clones and leaves out a portion. The table has around 68,000 clones, over 80% seen once. Material for sequencing was peripheral blood. Receptors were obtained from a human donor in a cohort sampled during active COVID-19.

The gene calls are TRBV19 and TRBJ1-2, with TRBD1 identical over 8 bases. The V segment lost 3 bases and the J segment 3 bases; nucleotides outside the gene matches: 3. The germline V gene has CDR1 LNHDA and CDR2 SQIVND (reference sequence). This CDR3 is 14 amino acids long. CDR3 nucleotides: TGTGCCAGTAGTATTGCGGGACAGGACTATGGCTACACCTTC. It translates to CASSIAGQDYGYTF.

The CDR3 protein is CASSESVRLNTEAFF. The CDR3 coding sequence is TGTGCCAGCAGTGAATCGGTCAGACTAAACACTGAAGCTTTCTTT. This chain joins TRBV25-1 and TRBJ1-1; no clear D gene. Germline lookup yields CDR1 MGHDK and CDR2 SYGVNS. The CDR3 loop spans 15 amino acids. Trimming removed 1 base from V and 2 bases from J, with 11 bases in between.

J is TRBJ2-2 and V is TRBV24-1, with 12 positions matching TRBD2. V was clipped by 8 bases and J by 4 bases; unmatched bases: 4. CDR3 length equals 15 residues. Germline CDR1 is KGHDR and CDR2 is SFDVKD. CDR3 in amino acids: CATMTSGGGTGELFF. CDR3 coding DNA: TGTGCCACCATGACTAGCGGGGGAGGCACCGGGGAGCTGTTTTTT.

This chain connects TRBV25-1 to TRBJ2-1; 11 nucleotides line up with TRBD2. Germline V gene data show CDR1 as MGHDK and CDR2 as SYGVNS. V was pared by 4 bases and J by 15 bases, with 8 bases of the junction left unmatched. This CDR3 contains 13 residues. DNA for the CDR3: TGTGCCAGCAGTGCCTTAGCGGGAGGGCCTTGGTTCTTC. The encoded protein is CASSALAGGPWFF.

J is TRBJ1-5 and V is TRBV7-2, with a weak D call TRBD1 (6 bases). V was trimmed by 1 base and J by 4 bases, leaving 11 bases between them. Looked up from germline, CDR1 is SGHTA and CDR2 is FQGNSA. The CDR3 covers 15 residues. In nucleotides, the CDR3 is TGTGCCAGCAGCTTAGTGGCAGGGGTAAATCAGCCCCAGCATTTT. Its translation is CASSLVAGVNQPQHF.

The V call is TRBV29-1, the J call TRBJ1-2; 9 bases fit TRBD1. The CDR3 has 13 residues. The V and J ends lost 7 bases and 1 base, in that order; junction bases with no gene match: 4. Germline CDR1 is SQVTM and CDR2 is ANQGSEA. CDR3 amino acids: CSAWTGDNYGYTF. The CDR3 DNA reads as TGCAGCGCCTGGACAGGGGATAACTATGGCTACACCTTC.

This chain connects TRBV19 to TRBJ1-1; D is possibly TRBD1 (5 bases). Germline lookup yields CDR1 LNHDA and CDR2 SQIVND (reference sequence). The CDR3 contains 11 residues. The CDR3 DNA sequence: TGTGCAGCCGGACAGAACACTGAAGCTTTCTTT. Its translation: CAAGQNTEAFF.

The rearrangement joins TRBV18 to TRBJ1-2; D call uncertain. V was trimmed by 3 bases and J by 4 bases, leaving 9 bases between them. This CDR3 contains 13 residues. Germline loops: CDR1 KGHSH, CDR2 LQKENI. The CDR3 nucleotides read TGTGCCAGCTCACCGGCCGGGTCCTATGGCTACACCTTC. This sequence encodes CASSPAGSYGYTF.

This chain uses TRBV30 with TRBJ2-7, with D unresolved. Between the trimmed V and J ends, which lost 3 bases and 0 bases, there was a span of 6 bases. The CDR3 length is 12 residues. Germline CDR1 and CDR2: GTSNPN and SVGIG (reference sequence). Here the CDR3 reads CAWSADSYEQYF. As DNA, the CDR3 is TGTGCCTGGAGCGCAGACTCCTACGAGCAGTACTTC.

The chain combines TRBV5-1 with TRBJ2-7, with D unclear. This CDR3 has 13 amino acids. Trimming left V 0 bases short and J 2 bases short, with 6 bases between. Germline-derived CDR1 and CDR2 are SGHRS and YFSETQ. The CDR3 loop is CASSLDSTYEQYF. DNA for the CDR3: TGCGCCAGCAGCTTGGATAGTACCTACGAGCAGTACTTC.

The chain recombines TRBV29-1 with TRBJ2-3; D is possibly TRBD2 (5 bases). Germline V gives CDR1 SQVTM, CDR2 ANQGSEA. This CDR3 comprises 14 residues. The V end was cut by 6 bases, the J end by 5 bases, with 18 bases between. The CDR3 is CSVRAGPRGDTQYF. CDR3 nucleotide sequence: TGCAGCGTGCGGGCGGGCCCCCGGGGAGATACGCAGTATTTT.

V is TRBV27 and J is TRBJ2-5; 7 bases map to TRBD2. The germline V gene encodes CDR1 MNHEY and CDR2 SMNVEV (reference sequence). The CDR3 runs 17 residues. J was trimmed by 5 bases and V by 5 bases; bases with no gene match: 17. In DNA form, the CDR3 reads TGTGCCAGCAGTCCCCCACGGGGGAGGGCCAGACGGGAGACCCAGTACTTC. Translation gives CASSPPRGRARRETQYF.

The chain combines TRBV6-2 or TRBV6-3 with TRBJ1-5, with 9 bases that match TRBD1. Germline V lookup: CDR1 MNHEY, CDR2 SVGEGT. The CDR3 has 14 residues. Germline trimming cut 6 bases from V and 6 bases from J; bases unmatched to any gene: 6. The CDR3 bases are TGTGCCAGCAGCCAAACAGGGGGCAGTCAGCCCCAGCATTTT. Translation gives CASSQTGGSQPQHF.

The V gene is TRBV6-6, the J gene TRBJ2-7; D gene unclear. Germline V lookup: CDR1 MNHNY, CDR2 SVGAGI (reference sequence). V lost 2 bases and J 2 bases, leaving 16 bases between the germline ends. The CDR3 totals 16 residues. The CDR3 spells CASSYPTEMLTYEQYF. The CDR3 coding sequence is TGTGCCAGCAGTTACCCTACAGAGATGCTCACCTACGAGCAGTACTTC.

In its sample, this clone was seen a few times. V is TRBV19 and J is TRBJ1-1, with D perhaps matching TRBD1 (5 bases). The germline gives CDR1 LNHDA, CDR2 SQIVND (reference sequence). V lost 4 bases and J lost 6, with 12 bases in between. The CDR3 is 13 amino acids. The CDR3 loop reads CASSTPTVSEAFF. DNA of the CDR3: TGTGCCAGTAGTACCCCGACAGTATCTGAAGCTTTCTTT.

In this sample, this clone turned up once. V gene TRBV18 combines with J gene TRBJ1-2; weak D call: TRBD1 (6 bases). CDR1 is KGHSH, CDR2 LQKENI, per germline. The germline V and J ends were trimmed by 3 bases and 4 bases, with 15 bases remaining between them. The CDR3 has 15 amino acids. CDR3 sequence reads: CASSPGQGQGYGYTF. The CDR3 DNA follows: TGTGCCAGCTCACCGGGCCAGGGGCAGGGCTATGGCTACACCTTC.

V and J are TRBV5-1 and TRBJ2-1; 8 bases match TRBD2. Germline CDR1 SGHRS, CDR2 YFSETQ. The CDR3 is 13 amino acids. The V segment lost 4 bases and the J segment 6 bases; nucleotides outside the gene matches: 3. The CDR3 loop is CASSPGGANEQFF. The CDR3 nucleotides are TGCGCCAGCAGCCCCGGGGGGGCCAATGAGCAGTTCTTC.

CDR3 nucleotide sequence: TGTGCCAGCAGCTTATCCAGGGATGAAAAACTGTTTTTT. Its protein product is CASSLSRDEKLFF. The chain employs TRBV7-9 and TRBJ1-4; D possibly corresponds to TRBD1 (5 bases). This CDR3 spans 13 amino acids. Trimming pared 2 bases from V and 6 bases from J, leaving 7 bases between. From germline, CDR1 is SEHNR and CDR2 FQNEAQ (reference sequence). The full variable domain, its missing parts supplied by reference TRBV7-9 and TRBJ1-4, is DTGVSQNPRHKITKRGQNVTFRCDPISEHNRLYWYRQTLGQGPEFLTYFQNEAQLEKSRLLSDRFSAERPKGSFSTLEIQRTEQGDSAMYLCASSLSRDEKLFFGSGTQLSVL.

The J gene is TRBJ2-1, the V gene TRBV7-2; 9 bases map to TRBD2. CDR1 and CDR2 (germline): SGHTA, FQGNSA. V lost 2 bases, J lost 9 bases, and 5 bases stayed unmatched. There are 14 residues in the CDR3. The CDR3 region has the DNA TGTGCCAGCAGCTTACCCCTAGCGGGAACTGAGCAGTTCTTC. Translated, it gives CASSLPLAGTEQFF.

The rearrangement joins TRBV7-9 to TRBJ2-1; 7 nucleotides match TRBD2. V lost 3 bases and J lost 10; bases outside the gene matches: 12. The germline V gene has CDR1 SEHNR and CDR2 FQNEAQ (reference sequence). The CDR3 totals 15 residues. In DNA form, the CDR3 reads TGTGCCAGCAGCTTTAGGAGGCCGACTAGCTGGGAGCAGTTCTTC. Translating gives CASSFRRPTSWEQFF.

V and J are TRBV7-9 and TRBJ1-3; D unresolved. The germline V gene has CDR1 SEHNR and CDR2 FQNEAQ (reference sequence). There are 15 residues in the CDR3. Trimming cost V 5 bases and J 0 bases, with 11 bases left between them. CDR3 in amino acids: CASSPYKISGNTIYF. CDR3 DNA sequence: TGTGCCAGCAGCCCGTACAAGATCTCTGGAAACACCATATATTTT.

This clone appeared once. The chain combines TRBV4-2 with TRBJ1-5; D might be TRBD1 (6 bases). This CDR3 is built from 16 residues. Germline V lookup: CDR1 LGHNA, CDR2 YNFKEQ. The V end lost 0 bases, the J end lost 1 base, and 10 bases lay between the germline ends. The CDR3 DNA reads TGTGCCAGCAGCCAAGATTGGGGGCAGAGCAATCAGCCCCAGCATTTT. This codes for CASSQDWGQSNQPQHF.

The chain joins TRBV28 to TRBJ1-1; 7 bases fit TRBD1. The CDR3 has 16 amino acids. Trimming cost V 6 bases and J 0 bases; bases outside gene matches: 10. The V gene's germline CDR1 is MDHEN and CDR2 SYDVKM. The CDR3 loop reads CASSQGGGGVNTEAFF. As DNA, the CDR3 is TGTGCCAGCAGCCAGGGGGGCGGTGGGGTGAACACTGAAGCTTTCTTT.

The V gene is TRBV5-1, the J gene TRBJ2-7, with 12 bases that match TRBD2. This CDR3 has 18 residues. Germline V gene data show CDR1 as SGHRS and CDR2 as YFSETQ. V lost 5 bases and J lost 0; bases outside the gene matches: 12. This CDR3 is CASSSGLAGRPGSYEQYF. The CDR3 coding sequence is TGCGCCAGCAGTTCCGGACTAGCGGGGCGTCCGGGCTCCTACGAGCAGTACTTC.

This clone appeared once. The chain carries TRBV7-2 and TRBJ2-7; tentative D call: TRBD2 (6 bases). Germline V gene sequence: CDR1 SGHTA, CDR2 FQGNSA. V was cut by 0 bases and J by 1 base, with 7 bases left in between. This CDR3 spans 14 amino acids. Written as DNA, the CDR3 is TGTGCCAGCAGCTTAGCGGAGGGGTCCTACGAGCAGTACTTC. This codes for CASSLAEGSYEQYF.

This chain uses TRBV19 with TRBJ1-1; perhaps TRBD1 as D (6 bases). The V gene's germline CDR1 is LNHDA and CDR2 SQIVND (reference sequence). V lost 8 bases, J lost 5 bases, and 18 bases lay in between. The CDR3 spans 14 residues. The CDR3 DNA reads TGTGCCAGTGAAACAGGGAGAGTTGGGACTGAAGCTTTCTTT. It codes for CASETGRVGTEAFF.

The gene calls are TRBV7-6 and TRBJ2-5; 12 bases align to TRBD2. V lost 7 bases and J lost 4; bases outside the gene matches: 19. Germline loops: CDR1 SGHVS, CDR2 FNYEAQ. There are 19 residues in the CDR3. For the CDR3, the DNA is TGTGCCAGCAACCCCCGACTAGCGGGAGCGAGAGGTTTGGTAGAGACCCAGTACTTC. Encoded protein: CASNPRLAGARGLVETQYF.